The sequence of this T cell receptor beta chain was determined in a study of shared clonotypes between healthy human individuals. About this clone itself: Its matching antigen is unknown. The same CDR3 can be traced to other DNA sequences in this sample.

Study-wide results and caveats: Naive subsets, compared against memory subsets, generally had larger estimated richness values. Against clonotypes common to all four donors, non-shared ones had lower generation probabilities. With few donors, the genetic and exposure-history diversity represented was limited.

Some clones are missing from TCRdb's copy, which holds only in-frame ones; the method was immunoSEQ multiplex PCR. Of 2 million to 3 million clones detected, approximately 93% appear once; the ten largest clones hold around 0.37%. Naive CD45RA+ and memory CD45RA-negative subsets were split from CD4+ cells. The V end lost 6 bases, the J end lost 5 bases, and 11 bases lay between the germline ends. Per the germline V gene, CDR1 is MDHEN and CDR2 is SYDVKM. This CDR3 is built from 12 residues. This chain uses TRBV28 with TRBJ2-7; TRBD1 is a possible D gene (6 bases). The specimen was naive CD4+ T cells from PBMCs. Subset in this sample: CD45RA+ positively selected. This clonotype was sampled from a young man in good health. Some clones in this sample may be carry-over from other donors' samples. CDR3 in DNA: TGTGCCAGCAGCCTACAGGGCCACGAGCAGTACTTC. The encoded protein is CASSLQGHEQYF. The whole variable domain, remainder taken from reference TRBV28 and TRBJ2-7, is DVKVTQSSRYLVKRTGEKVFLECVQDMDHENMFWYRQDPGLGLRLIYFSYDVKMKEKGDIPEGYSVSREKKERFSLILESASTNQTSMYLCASSLQGHEQYFGPGTRLTVT.